Listed here is a single T cell receptor beta chain. Individuals aged roughly 18 to 95 years were recruited from 24 US areas. Cohorts were based on clinical histories the participants reported. The data derive from a study of blood T cell repertoires in COVID-19. Study at large: From the United States, Italy and Spain came samples of acute and convalescent COVID-19.

The J segment lost 2 bases and the V segment lost 5 bases, leaving 5 bases of the junction unmatched. CDR3 length: 14 residues. The germline V gene encodes CDR1 SGHRS and CDR2 YFSETQ. Authors' methods: From reference gene primer amplification, estimates of nucleated cell counts were derived. Profiling relied on immunoSEQ multiplex PCR, and the TCRdb table lists in-frame clones only, not all of them. The V and J calls and the clone size are those of that table, but D and trimming were determined from the DNA. The sample carries about 400,000 clones, around 90% recorded once. The rearrangement uses TRBV5-1 and TRBJ2-5; the match to TRBD1 covers 8 bases. Sequencing used PBMCs or T cells enriched from blood (not recorded which). The TCR comes from a woman aged 40 to 50 with acute COVID-19. Here the CDR3 DNA reads TGCGCCAGCAGTCAAGGGACAGGTCAAGAGACCCAGTACTTC. It encodes CASSQGTGQETQYF.